The 3 T cell receptor beta chains below come from one sample, sequenced in a study of T cell repertoires in cytomegalovirus infection. TCRdb processed the reads anew with MiXCR; each CDR3 protein has one entry. The sample has some 680,000 distinct CDR3 sequences; less than 40% are singletons. The sample taken for sequencing was PBMCs. The receptors shown here come from a human donor in good health (CMV status not recorded). Some clones in this sample may be carry-over from other donors' samples.

The V call is TRBV20-1, the J call TRBJ2-1; 7 bases line up with TRBD2. CDR3 size: 14 residues. V lost 2 bases, J lost 5 bases, and 6 bases stayed unmatched. Germline CDR1 reads DFQATT; CDR2 reads SNEGSKA (reference sequence). The CDR3 DNA reads as TGCAGTGCTAGATCGGCTAGCGGCAACAATGAGCAGTTCTTC. Translation gives CSARSASGNNEQFF.

Only a few counts were recorded for this clonotype. The chain links TRBV6-6 to TRBJ2-1; 8 bases match TRBD1. Germline assignment: CDR1 MNHNY and CDR2 SVGAGI (reference sequence). After removal of 6 bases from V and 6 bases from J, the junction contained 1 base not matched to a gene. The CDR3 spans 12 residues. CDR3: CASRGTGNEQFF. In DNA form, the CDR3 reads TGTGCCAGCAGGGGGACAGGCAATGAGCAGTTCTTC.

The chain links TRBV20-1 to TRBJ1-5; D may be TRBD1 (5 bases). Deletions cut 0 bases from V and 6 bases from J, with 12 bases between. The germline V gene encodes CDR1 DFQATT and CDR2 SNEGSKA (reference sequence). The CDR3 consists of 14 residues. CDR3 amino acids: CSAREGSGGQPQHF. The CDR3 DNA is TGCAGTGCTAGAGAGGGGAGTGGGGGTCAGCCCCAGCATTTT.